Many counts were recorded for the clone carrying this T cell receptor beta chain. Antigen unknown. The source of the sample is a study of HIV-infected patients and healthy controls. Study findings and constraints: HIV-infected repertoires had significantly higher mean Gini indices than controls, possibly reflecting oligoclonality. Healthy controls shared more CDR3 sequences between individuals than HIV-infected patients did.

Alpha and beta constant-region primers primed reverse transcription of around 550 ng RNA. Alpha and beta chain libraries were made separately by chain-specific third strand synthesis with multiplexing indices. Using its own MiXCR run on the 5' RACE reads, TCRdb lists one record per CDR3 protein. The table has some 15,000 distinct CDR3 sequences, approximately 7% seen once. The CDR3 extends over 18 amino acids. Germline trimming cut 0 bases from V and 5 bases from J; bases unmatched to any gene: 16. Germline values: CDR1 DFQATT, CDR2 SNEGSKA (reference sequence). No cell fractionation was done, so the repertoire covers all unsorted peripheral blood T cells. An approximately 2.6 ml peripheral blood sample was taken for RNA.

This TCR was recovered from an adult in good health. The specimen sequenced was blood. The chain links TRBV20-1 to TRBJ2-5; 9 positions agree with TRBD1. The CDR3 DNA reads TGCAGTGCTAGAGATGAAGTTAGTTGGGACAGGGTCGCTGAGACCCAGTACTTC. Its translation: CSARDEVSWDRVAETQYF.